Listed here are 32 T cell receptor beta chains from one sample, sequenced in a study of monozygotic twins with inflammatory bowel disease. TCRdb processed the 5' RACE reads again and assigns one entry to each CDR3 protein, with no DNA. The table gives 150,000 or so distinct CDR3 sequences; the top ten clones make up roughly 7.4% of it. Sample: blood. These TCRs come from a human donor with ulcerative colitis or Crohn's disease, or a healthy co-twin of an affected twin (not recorded which).

The CDR3 loop is CATTEQGWNEKLFF. The chain combines TRBV6-6 with TRBJ1-4; there is no DNA to check the TCRdb D call of TRBD1. The length of the CDR3 is 14 residues. The germline gives CDR1 MNHNY, CDR2 SVGAGI (reference sequence).

The chain uses TRBV6-1 and TRBJ1-2; absent DNA, TCRdb's TRBD1 call cannot be checked. The CDR3 runs to 15 residues. Germline V gene sequence: CDR1 MNHNS, CDR2 SASEGT. Here the CDR3 reads CASSPTKGGFYGYTF.

The chain joins TRBV6-5 to TRBJ2-5; TCRdb gives TRBD2 as the D gene, but with no DNA this cannot be confirmed. The V gene's germline CDR1 is MNHEY and CDR2 SVGAGI. The CDR3 covers 15 residues. CDR3 protein: CASSYTTSGRETQYF.

This chain links TRBV7-6 with TRBJ1-1. This CDR3 is built from 13 residues. Germline-derived CDR1 and CDR2 are SGHVS and FNYEAQ. CDR3: CASSPLIGTEAFF.

The rearrangement uses TRBV25-1 and TRBJ1-6; the TRBD1 assignment by TCRdb is unverifiable without DNA. The germline gives CDR1 MGHDK, CDR2 SYGVNS. There are 14 residues in the CDR3. The CDR3 reads CASSEHRVDSPLHF.

This sequence joins TRBV20-1 and TRBJ1-1; the TCRdb call, TRBD1, lacks DNA for checking. The V gene's germline CDR1 is DFQATT and CDR2 SNEGSKA (reference sequence). The CDR3 length is 12 residues. CDR3 residues: CSVPEGNTEAFF.

The gene calls are TRBV6-6 and TRBJ2-7; TCRdb reports TRBD1, a call that lacks DNA to check it against. Germline-derived CDR1 and CDR2 are MNHNY and SVGAGI (reference sequence). The CDR3 length is 14 residues. CDR3 loop: CASKESGQGYEQYF.

The V gene is TRBV7-2, the J gene TRBJ2-1; no DNA is available, so the TRBD1 call from TCRdb remains unchecked. The CDR3 extends over 15 amino acids. Germline V gives CDR1 SGHTA, CDR2 FQGNSA. Here the CDR3 reads CASSLAIAGVGEQFF.

The chain carries TRBV7-2 and TRBJ1-1; TCRdb calls TRBD1, which cannot be checked without DNA. Germline values: CDR1 SGHTA, CDR2 FQGNSA. CDR3 length: 13 amino acids. CDR3 sequence reads: CASSLSEGSEAFF.

The chain couples TRBV18 to TRBJ2-2; TCRdb's D gene call, TRBD2, goes unchecked for lack of DNA. The CDR3 is made up of 17 amino acids. The germline gives CDR1 KGHSH, CDR2 LQKENI. CDR3 residues: CASSPPGLAGITGELFF.

This chain links TRBV5-6 with TRBJ2-3; TCRdb's assignment of TRBD2 cannot be checked, as there is no DNA. Looked up from germline, CDR1 is SGHDT and CDR2 is YYEEEE. The CDR3 runs to 15 residues. This chain's CDR3 is CASSWERGDGDTQYF.

The chain's CDR3 is CASGRQGGKTDTQYF. The chain has TRBV2 and TRBJ2-3; TCRdb's assignment of TRBD1 cannot be checked, as there is no DNA. Germline V CDR1 and CDR2: SNHLY, FYNNEI. The CDR3 is 15 amino acids.

J is TRBJ1-2 and V is TRBV4-2; TCRdb outputs TRBD1, but without DNA this stays unchecked. The CDR3 consists of 19 residues. The germline V gene has CDR1 LGHNA and CDR2 YNFKEQ. The CDR3: CASSQDRVYSSGTGSGYTF.

J is TRBJ2-4 and V is TRBV6-5; absent DNA, TCRdb's TRBD2 call cannot be checked. Germline loops: CDR1 MNHEY, CDR2 SVGAGI. This CDR3 has 16 residues. CDR3 region: CASSSGTSGTKNIQYF.

The chain joins TRBV25-1 to TRBJ1-4. The CDR3 contains 14 residues. Germline V gene data show CDR1 as MGHDK and CDR2 as SYGVNS. The CDR3 loop reads CASSEGATNEKLFF.

The rearrangement links TRBV20-1 to TRBJ1-1; TCRdb returns TRBD1, unconfirmable since there is no DNA. The CDR3 totals 12 residues. The germline V gene encodes CDR1 DFQATT and CDR2 SNEGSKA (reference sequence). The CDR3 sequence is CSATGVNTEAFF.

V gene TRBV5-1 combines with J gene TRBJ2-1. CDR1 is SGHRS, CDR2 YFSETQ, per germline. The length of the CDR3 is 14 residues. This CDR3 reads CASSTQTVRSEQFF.

Here the CDR3 reads CASSLKPGQTQEKEAFF. The V and J genes are TRBV18 and TRBJ1-1; lacking DNA, the TRBD1 call made by TCRdb goes unchecked. The germline gives CDR1 KGHSH, CDR2 LQKENI. The CDR3 sequence is 17 residues long.

The chain couples TRBV6-5 to TRBJ2-5; TCRdb's D gene call, TRBD1, goes unchecked for lack of DNA. Germline CDR1 is MNHEY and CDR2 is SVGAGI. CDR3 size: 15 residues. Here the CDR3 reads CASSSGGGWQETQYF.

This rearrangement joins TRBV5-4 to TRBJ1-6; the TCRdb call, TRBD1, lacks DNA for checking. The CDR3 runs to 14 residues. CDR1 is SGHNT and CDR2 is YYREEE in the germline V gene (reference sequence). CDR3 sequence reads: CASSGTGEQSPLHF.

V usage is TRBV7-2 and J usage is TRBJ2-2; the D call of TRBD1 rests on TCRdb alone, since no DNA is present to check it. Germline V gene data show CDR1 as SGHTA and CDR2 as FQGNSA. The CDR3 contains 14 residues. CDR3 region: CASSPYWGTGELFF.

V is TRBV20-1 and J is TRBJ2-7; no DNA is available, so the TRBD1 call from TCRdb remains unchecked. Germline assignment: CDR1 DFQATT and CDR2 SNEGSKA (reference sequence). This CDR3 region has 15 residues. This CDR3 reads CSATLVGTVSYEQYF.

V is TRBV24-1 and J is TRBJ2-2. The CDR3 has 12 amino acids. Germline assignment: CDR1 KGHDR and CDR2 SFDVKD. The CDR3 loop is CATRAATGELFF.

The rearrangement links TRBV11-2 to TRBJ2-1; the TCRdb D gene call, TRBD1, has no DNA to confirm it. Germline values: CDR1 SGHAT, CDR2 FQNNGV. The CDR3 totals 18 residues. The CDR3: CASSLRDRGPRRYNEQFF.

The rearrangement joins TRBV7-6 to TRBJ1-5; TCRdb's D gene call, TRBD1, goes unchecked for lack of DNA. Looked up from germline, CDR1 is SGHVS and CDR2 is FNYEAQ. The CDR3 runs 15 residues. The CDR3 loop is CASSLTGGNNQPQHF.

This chain links TRBV5-1 with TRBJ1-6; TCRdb gives TRBD1 as the D gene, but with no DNA this cannot be confirmed. Germline V gives CDR1 SGHRS, CDR2 YFSETQ. This CDR3 has 15 residues. The CDR3 here is CASSGGTDHNSPLHF.

The rearrangement joins TRBV5-1 to TRBJ1-2; the D gene TCRdb calls, TRBD1, cannot be checked with no DNA. CDR1 and CDR2 (germline): SGHRS, YFSETQ. The CDR3 has 15 residues. The CDR3 is CASTPGQGKGGGYTF.

The chain couples TRBV6-5 to TRBJ2-7; TCRdb returns TRBD1, unconfirmable since there is no DNA. The CDR3 loop spans 15 amino acids. Germline V gene data show CDR1 as MNHEY and CDR2 as SVGAGI. CDR3: CASSYPQGGTYEQYF.

The genes are TRBV30 and TRBJ1-2; the D call of TRBD1 rests on TCRdb alone, since no DNA is present to check it. The CDR3 extends over 14 amino acids. Germline CDR1 GTSNPN, CDR2 SVGIG (reference sequence). The CDR3 spells CAWSGPTGLYGYTF.

This chain links TRBV20-1 with TRBJ2-5; TCRdb's D call of TRBD1 is untestable without DNA. Germline values: CDR1 DFQATT, CDR2 SNEGSKA (reference sequence). This CDR3 has 13 residues. This CDR3 reads CSARAGVWETQYF.

The chain links TRBV4-2 to TRBJ1-5. Germline V lookup: CDR1 LGHNA, CDR2 YNFKEQ. CDR3 length: 17 residues. This CDR3 reads CASSRRGGGVSNQPQHF.

This chain uses TRBV7-2 with TRBJ2-7; the TCRdb D gene call, TRBD2, has no DNA to confirm it. The CDR3 contains 16 residues. Per germline, CDR1 SGHTA and CDR2 FQGNSA. CDR3 sequence reads: CASSLISGRGSGEQYF.